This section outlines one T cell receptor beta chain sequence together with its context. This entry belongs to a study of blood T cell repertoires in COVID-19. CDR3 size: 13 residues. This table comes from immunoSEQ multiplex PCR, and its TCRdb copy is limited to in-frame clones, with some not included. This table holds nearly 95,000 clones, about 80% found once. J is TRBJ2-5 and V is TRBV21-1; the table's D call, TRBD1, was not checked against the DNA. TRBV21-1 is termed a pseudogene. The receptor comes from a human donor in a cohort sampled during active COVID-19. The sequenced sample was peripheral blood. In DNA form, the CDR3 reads TGTGCCAGCAGACAGGGGGCGGGAGAGACCCAGTACTTC. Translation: CASRQGAGETQYF.